The 25 T cell receptor beta chains below all came from one sample that was sequenced in a study of T cell responses to AZD1222 COVID-19 vaccine. Sequencing used immunoSEQ multiplex PCR; TCRdb keeps in-frame clones, though not all of them. This table has over 100,000 clones, roughly 83% appearing once. The source was peripheral blood, collected on day 0 of AZD1222 vaccination. Receptors originate from an adult in good health.

The chain links TRBV7-3 to TRBJ1-2; D is unclear. The V gene lost 0 bases and the J gene lost 7 bases, with 9 bases spanning the gap. CDR1 and CDR2 from the germline V gene are SGHTA and FQGTGA. CDR3 length equals 13 residues. Here the CDR3 reads CASSLTEGFGYTF. CDR3 DNA: TGTGCCAGCAGCTTAACGGAAGGTTTTGGCTACACCTTC. The whole variable domain, filled in from reference TRBV7-3 and TRBJ1-2, reads GAGVSQTPSNKVTEKGKYVELRCDPISGHTALYWYRQSLGQGPEFLIYFQGTGAADDSGLPNDRFFAVRPEGSVSTLKIQRTERGDSAVYLCASSLTEGFGYTFGSGTRLTVV.

This chain joins TRBV6-2 or TRBV6-3 and TRBJ1-2; D remains unclear. This CDR3 region has 14 residues. Germline V lookup: CDR1 MNHEY, CDR2 SVGEGT. V was shortened by 3 bases and J by 4 bases, with 12 bases between the two germline ends. Here the CDR3 reads CASSYTLTTYGYTF. The CDR3, as DNA: TGTGCCAGCAGTTATACATTAACTACCTATGGCTACACCTTC.

The genes are TRBV18 and TRBJ1-2; the D gene is possibly TRBD1 (6 bases). CDR1 and CDR2 (germline): KGHSH, LQKENI. This CDR3 spans 13 amino acids. Deletions cut 3 bases from V and 7 bases from J, with 12 bases between. Here the CDR3 DNA reads TGTGCCAGCTCACCTGGACAGTCTCCTGGCTACACCTTC. Protein product: CASSPGQSPGYTF.

The chain couples TRBV10-3 to TRBJ2-2; 9 bases line up with TRBD1. Germline V lookup: CDR1 ENHRY, CDR2 SYGVKD. This CDR3 has 19 residues. V trimming: 0 bases; J trimming: 0 bases; junction bases outside the gene matches: 8. The CDR3 nucleotides are TGTGCCATCAGTGAGTCGATCGCTACAGGGGGCGCGAACACCGGGGAGCTGTTTTTT. As protein: CAISESIATGGANTGELFF.

This clone appeared a single time. The V gene is TRBV14, the J gene TRBJ1-4, with 11 bases fitting TRBD1. CDR1 is SGHDN and CDR2 is FVKESK in the germline V gene. This CDR3 comprises 18 residues. Trimming at V came to 2 bases and at J to 7 bases, leaving 12 bases not matched to a gene. The CDR3 protein is CASSQPGQGDTVTEKLFF. The CDR3 DNA follows: TGTGCCAGCAGCCAACCGGGACAGGGGGATACCGTAACTGAAAAACTGTTTTTT.

The chain recombines TRBV7-9 with TRBJ1-1; maybe TRBD1 (6 bases). The CDR3 extends over 14 amino acids. Trimming left V 8 bases short and J 1 base short, with 14 bases between. The germline gives CDR1 SEHNR, CDR2 FQNEAQ (reference sequence). The chain's CDR3 is CASHLSGANTEAFF. CDR3 coding DNA: TGTGCCAGCCACCTTTCGGGGGCGAACACTGAAGCTTTCTTT.

V and J are TRBV28 and TRBJ1-2, with TRBD1 matching over 8 bases. The J segment lost 2 bases and the V segment lost 4 bases, leaving 9 bases of the junction unmatched. The CDR3 spans 16 residues. CDR1 and CDR2 (germline): MDHEN, SYDVKM. CDR3 sequence (DNA): TGTGCCAGCAGTTCCTTCGGGACAGGCCTAAACTATGGCTACACCTTC. It codes for CASSSFGTGLNYGYTF.

The chain uses TRBV28 and TRBJ1-5; D gene ambiguous. In germline, CDR1 is MDHEN, CDR2 SYDVKM. Deletions cut 7 bases from V and 11 bases from J, with 24 bases between. The CDR3 spans 15 residues. CDR3 amino acids: CASNKPSAEGRAQHF. The DNA for the CDR3 is TGTGCCAGCAACAAACCATCTGCGGAGGGCCGAGCCCAGCATTTT.

The chain is built from TRBV6-5 and TRBJ1-5; D not certain. This CDR3 is built from 14 residues. Trimming took 8 bases from V and 0 from J, leaving 11 bases between them. CDR1 MNHEY and CDR2 SVGAGI come from the germline V gene. The CDR3 DNA follows: TGTGCCAGCGGTCAGGTAAATAGCAATCAGCCCCAGCATTTT. Residues: CASGQVNSNQPQHF.

The chain carries TRBV5-8 and TRBJ2-5, with 9 bases fitting TRBD2. After removal of 5 bases from V and 2 bases from J, the junction contained 13 bases not matched to a gene. CDR1 is SGHTS and CDR2 is YDEGEE in the germline V gene. This CDR3 contains 17 residues. Here the CDR3 DNA reads TGTGCCAGCAGTTATAGGGGACTAGCCGCTTCACAAGAGACCCAGTACTTC. This codes for CASSYRGLAASQETQYF.

DNA of the CDR3: TGTGCCAGCAGCTTGCCCGGGGAAAACTATGGCTACACCTTC. This encodes CASSLPGENYGYTF. V usage is TRBV5-4 and J usage is TRBJ1-2; no clear D gene. V dropped 1 base and J dropped 2 bases, with 9 bases sitting between them. Germline CDR1 and CDR2: SGHNT and YYREEE (reference sequence). The CDR3 covers 14 residues. Full variable domain (rest looked up from reference TRBV5-4 and TRBJ1-2): ETGVTQSPTHLIKTRGQQVTLRCSSQSGHNTVSWYQQALGQGPQFIFQYYREEENGRGNFPPRFSGLQFPNYSSELNVNALELDDSALYLCASSLPGENYGYTFGSGTRLTVV.

The table lists this clone with a count of one. The genes are TRBV18 and TRBJ2-5, with D uncertain. Trimming stripped 3 bases from V and 4 bases from J, with 15 bases between. CDR3 length equals 15 residues. Germline V gene lookup returns CDR1 KGHSH and CDR2 LQKENI. CDR3 loop: CASSPRELVPETQYF. CDR3 in DNA: TGTGCCAGCTCACCGAGAGAGCTAGTCCCAGAGACCCAGTACTTC. Based on the CDR3 plus reference TRBV18 and TRBJ2-5, the full variable domain is NAGVMQNPRHLVRRRGQEARLRCSPMKGHSHVYWYRQLPEEGLKFMVYLQKENIIDESGMPKERFSAEFPKEGPSILRIQQVVRGDSAAYFCASSPRELVPETQYFGPGTRLLVL.

The chain employs TRBV10-3 and TRBJ1-1; D is unclear. Germline lookup yields CDR1 ENHRY and CDR2 SYGVKD. This CDR3 is 12 amino acids long. V was trimmed by 10 bases and J by 3 bases, leaving 12 bases between them. CDR3 loop: CATQETDTEAFF. CDR3 in DNA: TGTGCCACCCAGGAGACTGACACTGAAGCTTTCTTT.

The chain links TRBV4-3 to TRBJ2-1; D remains unclear. Germline lookup yields CDR1 LGHNA and CDR2 YSLEER. V lost 4 bases and J 4 bases, leaving 17 bases between the germline ends. CDR3 length: 16 residues. The CDR3 sequence: CASSLLYAAEYNEQFF. The DNA for the CDR3 is TGCGCCAGCAGCCTGCTCTATGCGGCAGAATACAATGAGCAGTTCTTC.

The chain recombines TRBV4-3 with TRBJ1-2; D unresolved. This CDR3 region has 14 residues. Trimming took 1 base from V and 3 from J, leaving 9 bases between them. Germline assignment: CDR1 LGHNA and CDR2 YSLEER. The CDR3 loop reads CASSQVKSDYGYTF. CDR3 in DNA: TGCGCCAGCAGCCAAGTAAAAAGCGACTATGGCTACACCTTC.

The rearrangement uses TRBV9 and TRBJ2-6; D unclear. Germline V gene sequence: CDR1 SGDLS, CDR2 YYNGEE. CDR3 length: 14 residues. With 2 bases removed from V and 0 bases from J, the gap between germline ends came to 3 bases. CDR3 sequence: CASSVASGANVLTF. In DNA, the CDR3 is TGTGCCAGCAGCGTGGCCTCTGGGGCCAACGTCCTGACTTTC.

This chain joins TRBV6-2 or TRBV6-3 and TRBJ1-5; maybe TRBD1 (5 bases). The CDR3 is made up of 15 amino acids. The germline CDR1 and CDR2 sequences are MNHEY and SVGEGT. Trimming took off 2 bases at V and 6 bases at J, with 14 bases between the two ends. The chain's CDR3 is CASSYPRQRGQPQHF. As DNA, the CDR3 is TGTGCCAGCAGTTACCCCCGACAGAGGGGTCAGCCCCAGCATTTT.

This chain joins TRBV10-3 and TRBJ1-6; a possible D gene is TRBD1 (5 bases). With 0 bases removed from V and 13 bases from J, the gap between germline ends came to 19 bases. Germline assignment: CDR1 ENHRY and CDR2 SYGVKD. This CDR3 is built from 16 residues. CDR3 coding DNA: TGTGCCATCAGTGAGTCGACCGGGGGACGGCTTTTGCCCCTCCACTTT. Encoded protein: CAISESTGGRLLPLHF.

The chain recombines TRBV18 with TRBJ2-1; 9 positions match TRBD2. CDR1 and CDR2 from the germline V gene are KGHSH and LQKENI. CDR3 length: 15 amino acids. V lost 6 bases to trimming and J lost 7 bases; unmatched junction nucleotides: 10. The CDR3 region is CASSPIAGAGNEQFF. Here the CDR3 DNA reads TGTGCCAGCTCCCCTATAGCGGGAGCAGGGAATGAGCAGTTCTTC.

The chain recombines TRBV28 with TRBJ2-2; TRBD1 is a possible D gene (5 bases). Trimming took off 6 bases at V and 2 bases at J, with 10 bases between the two ends. Per germline, CDR1 MDHEN and CDR2 SYDVKM. The CDR3 runs 14 residues. The CDR3: CASRRTTNTGELFF. Here the CDR3 DNA reads TGTGCCAGCAGGAGGACAACTAACACCGGGGAGCTGTTTTTT.

CDR3 protein: CASSEGTEAFF. In DNA form, the CDR3 reads TGTGCCAGCAGTGAAGGCACTGAAGCTTTCTTT. This chain uses TRBV25-1 with TRBJ1-1; D gene ambiguous. The CDR3 length is 11 residues. V was shortened by 2 bases and J by 4 bases, with 2 bases between the two germline ends. Germline V CDR1 and CDR2: MGHDK, SYGVNS.

The chain links TRBV7-9 to TRBJ1-1; D is unclear. CDR1 is SEHNR and CDR2 is FQNEAQ in the germline V gene (reference sequence). This CDR3 spans 13 amino acids. V was trimmed by 10 bases and J by 1 base, leaving 13 bases between them. The CDR3 loop reads CATELTANTEAFF. CDR3 coding DNA: TGTGCCACAGAATTAACCGCGAACACTGAAGCTTTCTTT.

The V gene is TRBV9, the J gene TRBJ2-1; 10 bases align to TRBD2. The CDR3 is 16 residues long. Germline trimming cut 0 bases from V and 7 bases from J; bases unmatched to any gene: 7. Germline lookup yields CDR1 SGDLS and CDR2 YYNGEE. The CDR3: CASSVGLAGAPNEQFF. The DNA of the CDR3 is TGTGCCAGCAGCGTAGGTCTAGCGGGGGCGCCTAATGAGCAGTTCTTC. The entire variable domain, with the rest obtained from reference TRBV9 and TRBJ2-1, is as follows: DSGVTQTPKHLITATGQRVTLRCSPRSGDLSVYWYQQSLDQGLQFLIQYYNGEERAKGNILERFSAQQFPDLHSELNLSSLELGDSALYFCASSVGLAGAPNEQFFGPGTRLTVL.

The chain combines TRBV28 with TRBJ1-1; 8 bases map to TRBD1. Germline V gives CDR1 MDHEN, CDR2 SYDVKM. V shed 3 bases, J shed 1 base, and the junction held 1 base outside the gene matches. The CDR3 runs to 14 residues. CDR3 sequence: CASSFTGGNTEAFF. CDR3 nucleotide sequence: TGTGCCAGCAGTTTTACAGGGGGGAACACTGAAGCTTTCTTT.

DNA for the CDR3: TGCAGCGTTGGAGGAGTCTATGGCTACACCTTC. Translation: CSVGGVYGYTF. V and J are TRBV29-1 and TRBJ1-2; the D is unclear. The length of the CDR3 is 11 residues. The V gene lost 4 bases and the J gene lost 4 bases, with 7 bases spanning the gap. Germline V gene sequence: CDR1 SQVTM, CDR2 ANQGSEA.